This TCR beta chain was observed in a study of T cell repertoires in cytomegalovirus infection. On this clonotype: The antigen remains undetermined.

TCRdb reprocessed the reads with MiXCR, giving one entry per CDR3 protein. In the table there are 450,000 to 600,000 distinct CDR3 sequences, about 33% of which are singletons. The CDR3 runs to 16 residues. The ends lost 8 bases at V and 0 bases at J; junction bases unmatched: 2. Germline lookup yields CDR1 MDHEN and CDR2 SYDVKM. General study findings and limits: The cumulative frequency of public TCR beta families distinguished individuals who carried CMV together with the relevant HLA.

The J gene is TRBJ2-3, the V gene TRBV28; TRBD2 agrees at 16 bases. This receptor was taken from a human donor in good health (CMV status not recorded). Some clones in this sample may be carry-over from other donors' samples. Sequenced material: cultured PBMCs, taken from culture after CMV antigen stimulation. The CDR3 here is CASGTSGRASTDTQYF. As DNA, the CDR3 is TGTGCCAGCGGGACTAGCGGGAGGGCTAGCACAGATACGCAGTATTTT. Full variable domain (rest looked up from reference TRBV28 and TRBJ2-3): DVKVTQSSRYLVKRTGEKVFLECVQDMDHENMFWYRQDPGLGLRLIYFSYDVKMKEKGDIPEGYSVSREKKERFSLILESASTNQTSMYLCASGTSGRASTDTQYFGPGTRLTVL.